Each of the 15 T cell receptor beta chains below was sequenced from the same sample in a study of T cell responses to AZD1222 COVID-19 vaccine (dated by TCRdb to the early 2020s). Library prep was done by the immunoSEQ multiplex PCR assay. In TCRdb, the immuneACCESS table is reduced to in-frame sequences with V and J assigned. These tables do not hold every clone; where another copy was compared, an unresolved V gene accounts for under half, and the others remain unexplained. The table for this sample lists 150,000 or so clones; roughly 93% of them were counted only once. The ten largest account for around 0.99% of the sample. The time point label on this specimen signifies: about 28 days (+/-7) after the second vaccine dose. Sequencing used peripheral blood, obtained 28 days after the second AZD1222 dose. The receptors here all came from an adult who received the AZD1222 COVID-19 vaccine.

This chain links TRBV7-3 with TRBJ2-3, with 15 bases lining up with TRBD2. This CDR3 is built from 16 residues. After removal of 5 bases from V and 6 bases from J, the junction contained 6 bases not matched to a gene. Per the germline V gene, CDR1 is SGHTA and CDR2 is FQGTGA. The CDR3 loop reads CASSPGGLAGGDTQYF. CDR3 nucleotides: TGTGCCAGCAGCCCCGGGGGACTAGCGGGAGGCGATACGCAGTATTTT.

This chain uses TRBV5-1 with TRBJ1-5; possible D gene TRBD1, 5 bases. V was pared by 3 bases and J by 1 base, with 11 bases between. CDR3 length equals 15 residues. The germline CDR1 and CDR2 sequences are SGHRS and YFSETQ. The CDR3 loop reads CASSSGDSSNQPQHF. In DNA form, the CDR3 reads TGCGCCAGCAGCTCGGGCGACAGCAGCAATCAGCCCCAGCATTTT.

The V and J genes are TRBV6-4 and TRBJ2-7; D remains unclear. Germline assignment: CDR1 MRHNA and CDR2 SNTAGT. V dropped 4 bases and J dropped 3 bases, with 10 bases sitting between them. The CDR3 length is 13 residues. CDR3 region: CASSVSAGYEQYF. The CDR3 DNA sequence: TGTGCCAGCAGTGTCTCGGCAGGCTACGAGCAGTACTTC.

The chain's CDR3 is CASSHWVGPEGNIQYF. The CDR3 DNA is TGTGCCAGCAGCCACTGGGTGGGGCCTGAAGGAAACATTCAGTACTTC. The rearrangement uses TRBV14 and TRBJ2-4; TRBD1 might be the D (5 bases). The CDR3 has 16 residues. V lost 3 bases and J 6 bases, leaving 18 bases between the germline ends. CDR1 and CDR2 from the germline V gene are SGHDN and FVKESK.

A few counts support this clone. This chain links TRBV6-1 with TRBJ1-1; D is unresolved. Between the trimmed V and J ends, which lost 4 bases and 2 bases, there was a span of 23 bases. The CDR3 totals 18 residues. Germline V gives CDR1 MNHNS, CDR2 SASEGT. CDR3 sequence (DNA): TGTGCCAGCAGTGTGGCTTTCCTACTGAGGACGGCCAACACTGAAGCTTTCTTT. Its translation is CASSVAFLLRTANTEAFF.

On this clone itself: This sample includes further DNA sequences coding for the same CDR3. The chain recombines TRBV28 with TRBJ2-6; D is unresolved. Deletions cut 1 base from V and 4 bases from J, with 2 bases between. Germline loops: CDR1 MDHEN, CDR2 SYDVKM. The CDR3 sequence is 13 residues long. The CDR3 DNA follows: TGTGCCAGCAGTTTATCCGGGGCCAACGTCCTGACTTTC. Protein sequence: CASSLSGANVLTF.

The chain links TRBV30 to TRBJ2-1; D is undetermined. Germline V lookup: CDR1 GTSNPN, CDR2 SVGIG (reference sequence). The CDR3 has 13 amino acids. Trimming stripped 0 bases from V and 8 bases from J, with 11 bases between. The CDR3 loop is CAWSVLFGHEQFF. CDR3 nucleotide sequence: TGTGCCTGGAGTGTACTATTTGGTCATGAGCAGTTCTTC.

The J gene is TRBJ1-4, the V gene TRBV11-2; TRBD1 aligns across 12 bases. The CDR3 has 16 residues. Per germline, CDR1 SGHAT and CDR2 FQNNGV. V was pared by 2 bases and J by 5 bases, with 3 bases of the junction left unmatched. The CDR3 bases are TGTGCCAGCAGCTTACCGGGACAGGGGGCAAATGAAAAACTGTTTTTT. Translated: CASSLPGQGANEKLFF.

The rearrangement joins TRBV7-3 to TRBJ1-6; 8 bases map to TRBD1. Germline loops: CDR1 SGHTA, CDR2 FQGTGA. With 6 bases clipped from V and 9 bases from J, the junction kept 4 bases outside the gene matches. The CDR3 contains 13 residues. This CDR3 reads CASSPTGGSPLHF. The CDR3 region has the DNA TGTGCCAGCAGTCCAACAGGGGGTTCACCCCTCCACTTT.

The chain's CDR3 is CASSLIAGVYGYTF. For the CDR3, the DNA is TGTGCCAGCAGTTTAATCGCAGGGGTCTATGGCTACACCTTC. V and J are TRBV28 and TRBJ1-2; a possible D gene is TRBD1 (6 bases). Per the germline V gene, CDR1 is MDHEN and CDR2 is SYDVKM. Trimming removed 2 bases at V and 4 bases at J, with 11 bases between. CDR3 size: 14 residues.

The rearrangement uses TRBV4-1 and TRBJ2-4, with D uncertain. Germline CDR1 reads MGHRA; CDR2 reads YSYEKL. The CDR3 has 17 residues. The V gene lost 0 bases and the J gene lost 0 bases, with 12 bases spanning the gap. CDR3 sequence: CASSQDPSGLAKNIQYF. CDR3 nucleotides: TGCGCCAGCAGCCAAGACCCCTCAGGATTAGCCAAAAACATTCAGTACTTC.

This chain links TRBV5-1 with TRBJ1-5; 11 bases align to TRBD1. The length of the CDR3 is 16 residues. Germline trimming cut 0 bases from V and 4 bases from J; bases unmatched to any gene: 3. CDR1 and CDR2 (germline): SGHRS, YFSETQ. Written as DNA, the CDR3 is TGCGCCAGCAGCTTGGGGACAGGGGGCGCAAATCAGCCCCAGCATTTT. Its translation is CASSLGTGGANQPQHF.

The V and J genes are TRBV3-1 (or the pseudogene TRBV3-2) and TRBJ1-3, with a possible D match to TRBD1 (6 bases). The CDR3 length is 17 residues. Trimming pared 1 base from V and 4 bases from J, leaving 17 bases between. The germline gives CDR1 LGHDT, CDR2 YNNKEL (reference sequence). CDR3 DNA: TGTGCCAGCAGCCAAGGAAAGTTCAGGGGCAGCGGAAACACCATATATTTT. Encoded protein: CASSQGKFRGSGNTIYF.

CDR3 sequence: CASSQGQLGYEQYF. CDR3 nucleotides: TGTGCCAGCAGCCAAGGACAGCTGGGCTACGAGCAGTACTTC. V and J are TRBV16 and TRBJ2-7, with TRBD1 as a possible D gene (6 bases). CDR1 and CDR2 from the germline V gene are KGHSY and FQNENV. The length of the CDR3 is 14 residues. The V gene lost 2 bases and the J gene lost 3 bases, with 11 bases spanning the gap.

This clone was seen once. The rearrangement uses TRBV4-2 and TRBJ2-7, with 8 positions matching TRBD1. This CDR3 spans 14 amino acids. Germline V gene data show CDR1 as LGHNA and CDR2 as YNFKEQ. The V gene end was trimmed by 4 bases and the J gene end by 3 bases; junction bases not matched to a gene: 5. The CDR3 nucleotides read TGTGCCAGCAGCCTGGGACAGGACCTCTACGAGCAGTACTTC. Translating gives CASSLGQDLYEQYF.